These T cell receptor beta chains were read from a single sample in a study of T cells in Graves' hyperthyroidism and ophthalmopathy. TCRdb called the multiplex PCR reads again in MiXCR, with one record for every CDR3 protein. The table lists 500,000 to 600,000 distinct CDR3 sequences, 46% of them singletons. The sample consisted of peripheral blood or thyroid tissue (not recorded which). These receptors all come from an adult woman with Graves' disease, either hyperthyroidism or ophthalmopathy (not recorded which). The CDR3 runs from the conserved cysteine through the conserved F or W. The D gene is left open where the match is weak. Where a row states a size, it is once, few, many or the class of an expanded clone; other rows omit it.

V: TRBV28
J: TRBJ2-2
D: -
size: few
CDR3: CASLARPSGRTGELFF
DNA: TGTGCCAGCCTGGCCAGGCCTTCCGGAAGGACCGGGGAGCTGTTTTTT

V: TRBV10-3
J: TRBJ2-5
D: TRBD2
size: -
CDR3: CAISESTGTSGSRIVLETQYF
DNA: TGTGCCATCAGTGAGTCGACAGGGACTAGCGGGAGTCGTATTGTTTTGGAGACCCAGTACTTC

V: TRBV6-2/TRBV6-3
J: TRBJ2-7
D: -
size: many
CDR3: CASTITYEQYF
DNA: TGTGCCAGCACCATAACCTACGAGCAGTACTTC

V: TRBV24-1
J: TRBJ2-5
D: -
size: -
CDR3: CATGRGGGQGTQYF
DNA: TGTGCCACCGGACGAGGTGGGGGTCAAGGGACCCAGTACTTC

V: TRBV2
J: TRBJ2-5
D: -
size: many
CDR3: CASQRGKAETQYF
DNA: TGTGCCAGCCAACGAGGGAAAGCGGAGACCCAGTACTTC

V: TRBV7-9
J: TRBJ1-5
D: -
size: many
CDR3: CASSPIGQPQHF
DNA: TGTGCCAGCAGCCCCATAGGTCAGCCCCAGCATTTT

V: TRBV29-1
J: TRBJ2-1
D: TRBD2
size: -
CDR3: CSVTNGGLVYNEQFF
DNA: TGCAGCGTAACCAACGGAGGACTAGTCTACAATGAGCAGTTCTTC

V: TRBV10-3
J: TRBJ2-5
D: TRBD2
size: -
CDR3: CAIRPGTSEETQYF
DNA: TGTGCCATCAGGCCCGGGACTAGCGAAGAGACCCAGTACTTC

V: TRBV9
J: TRBJ1-2
D: -
size: few
CDR3: CASSVDPNSIKDYTF
DNA: TGTGCCAGCAGCGTAGACCCTAACAGTATAAAGGACTACACCTTC

V: TRBV9
J: TRBJ2-7
D: TRBD2
size: -
CDR3: CASSPRDYSYEQYF
DNA: TGTGCCAGCAGCCCACGGGACTACTCCTACGAGCAGTACTTC

V: TRBV9
J: TRBJ2-5
D: TRBD2
size: -
CDR3: CASSAKLAEETQYF
DNA: TGTGCCAGCAGCGCAAAACTAGCGGAAGAGACCCAGTACTTC

V: TRBV19
J: TRBJ2-2
D: TRBD1
size: -
CDR3: CASSGTGDNTGELFF
DNA: TGTGCCAGTTCCGGGACAGGGGATAACACCGGGGAGCTGTTTTTT

V: TRBV11-2
J: TRBJ2-7
D: TRBD1
size: many
CDR3: CASSLAGTGYEQYF
DNA: TGTGCCAGCAGCTTGGCCGGGACAGGGTACGAGCAGTACTTC

V: TRBV2
J: TRBJ1-2
D: TRBD1
size: -
CDR3: CASSRDSSNYGYTF
DNA: TGTGCCAGCAGCCGGGACAGTTCTAACTATGGCTACACCTTC

V: TRBV19
J: TRBJ1-1
D: -
size: many
CDR3: CASSIRGNTEAFF
DNA: TGTGCCAGTAGTATAAGGGGGAACACTGAAGCTTTCTTT

V: TRBV10-3
J: TRBJ2-7
D: -
size: -
CDR3: CAISARHPVTGGGGSEQYF
DNA: TGTGCCATCAGTGCAAGACACCCCGTAACAGGGGGCGGGGGGTCCGAGCAGTACTTC

V: TRBV29-1
J: TRBJ1-4
D: -
size: once
CDR3: CSVSPGTEVEKLFF
DNA: TGCAGCGTGAGTCCCGGGACGGAAGTGGAAAAACTGTTTTTT

V: TRBV7-2
J: TRBJ2-5
D: TRBD2
size: -
CDR3: CASSSRAGEETQYF
DNA: TGTGCCAGCAGCAGCAGAGCGGGGGAGGAGACCCAGTACTTC

V: TRBV12-3/TRBV12-4
J: TRBJ1-2
D: -
size: -
CDR3: CASSAETDYGYTF
DNA: TGTGCCAGCAGTGCGGAGACAGACTATGGCTACACCTTC

V: TRBV15
J: TRBJ2-7
D: TRBD2
size: -
CDR3: CATSRYSGSSYEQYF
DNA: TGTGCCACCAGCAGATATAGCGGGAGCTCCTACGAGCAGTACTTC

V: TRBV29-1
J: TRBJ2-7
D: -
size: once
CDR3: CSSFEAGVYYEQYF
DNA: TGCAGCAGTTTCGAGGCAGGGGTGTACTACGAGCAGTACTTC

V: TRBV27
J: TRBJ1-4
D: -
size: -
CDR3: CASSLTATAIEKLFF
DNA: TGTGCCAGCAGCTTGACAGCCACCGCCATAGAAAAACTGTTTTTT

V: TRBV7-9
J: TRBJ2-7
D: -
size: once
CDR3: CASSHPGQVYEQYF
DNA: TGTGCCAGCAGCCATCCGGGACAAGTATACGAGCAGTACTTC